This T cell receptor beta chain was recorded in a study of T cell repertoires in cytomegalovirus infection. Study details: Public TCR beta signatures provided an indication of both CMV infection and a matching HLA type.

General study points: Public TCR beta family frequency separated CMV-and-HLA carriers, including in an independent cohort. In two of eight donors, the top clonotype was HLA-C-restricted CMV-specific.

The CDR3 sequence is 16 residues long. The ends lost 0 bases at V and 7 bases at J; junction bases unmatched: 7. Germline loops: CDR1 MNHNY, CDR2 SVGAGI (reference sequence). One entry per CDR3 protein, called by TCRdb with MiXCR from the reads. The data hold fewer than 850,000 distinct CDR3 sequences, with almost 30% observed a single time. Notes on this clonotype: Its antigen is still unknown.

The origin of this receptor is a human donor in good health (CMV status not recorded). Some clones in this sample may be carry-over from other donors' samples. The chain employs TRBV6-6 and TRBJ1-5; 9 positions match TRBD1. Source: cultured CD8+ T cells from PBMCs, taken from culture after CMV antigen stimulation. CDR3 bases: TGTGCCAGCAGTTACTCGGTACAGGGGGCCGGGCAGCCCCAGCATTTT. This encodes CASSYSVQGAGQPQHF.